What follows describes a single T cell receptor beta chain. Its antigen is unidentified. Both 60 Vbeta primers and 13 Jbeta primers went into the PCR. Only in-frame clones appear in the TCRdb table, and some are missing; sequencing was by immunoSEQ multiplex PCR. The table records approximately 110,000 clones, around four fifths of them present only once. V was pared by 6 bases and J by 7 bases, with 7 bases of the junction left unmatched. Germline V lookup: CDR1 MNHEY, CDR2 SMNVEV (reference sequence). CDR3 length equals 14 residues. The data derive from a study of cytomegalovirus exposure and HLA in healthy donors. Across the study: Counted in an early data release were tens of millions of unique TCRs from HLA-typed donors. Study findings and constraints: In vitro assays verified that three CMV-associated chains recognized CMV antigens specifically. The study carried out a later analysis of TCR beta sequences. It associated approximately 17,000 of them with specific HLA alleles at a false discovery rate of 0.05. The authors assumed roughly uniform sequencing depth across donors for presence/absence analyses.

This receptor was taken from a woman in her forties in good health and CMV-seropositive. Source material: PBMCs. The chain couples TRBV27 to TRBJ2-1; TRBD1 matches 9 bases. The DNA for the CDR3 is TGTGCCAGCAGCTGGGACAGGGTAGGGAATGAGCAGTTCTTC. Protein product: CASSWDRVGNEQFF.